Each of the 8 T cell receptor beta chains below was sequenced from the same sample in a study of blood T cell repertoires in COVID-19. The table came from immunoSEQ multiplex PCR; TCRdb's copy has only in-frame clones and leaves some out. The sample holds more than 150,000 clones, roughly 85% seen once. What was sequenced was peripheral blood. The receptors stem from a man aged 55-75 years with acute or convalescent COVID-19.

This chain uses TRBV10-3 with TRBJ1-2, with a possible D match to TRBD1 (6 bases). Trimming took off 2 bases at V and 4 bases at J, with 11 bases between the two ends. This CDR3 is built from 14 residues. CDR1 and CDR2 (germline): ENHRY, SYGVKD. CDR3 DNA: TGTGCCATCAGTGAGGCCCAGGGGCCCTATGGCTACACCTTC. It translates to CAISEAQGPYGYTF.

The chain joins TRBV9 to TRBJ2-3; 8 nucleotides line up with TRBD2. CDR3 length: 17 amino acids. The germline gives CDR1 SGDLS, CDR2 YYNGEE. V trimming: 3 bases; J trimming: 4 bases; junction bases outside the gene matches: 13. The CDR3 protein is CASSARAGAGVADTQYF. The CDR3 DNA follows: TGTGCCAGCAGCGCCCGTGCGGGAGCGGGAGTGGCAGATACGCAGTATTTT. The variable domain in full, completed from reference TRBV9 and TRBJ2-3, reads DSGVTQTPKHLITATGQRVTLRCSPRSGDLSVYWYQQSLDQGLQFLIQYYNGEERAKGNILERFSAQQFPDLHSELNLSSLELGDSALYFCASSARAGAGVADTQYFGPGTRLTVL.

V and J are TRBV30 and TRBJ1-4; 7 bases align to TRBD1. The CDR3 covers 13 residues. Germline lookup yields CDR1 GTSNPN and CDR2 SVGIG (reference sequence). J lost 10 bases, V lost 0 bases, and 5 bases had no gene match. The chain's CDR3 is CAWSVQGTRKLFF. In nucleotides, the CDR3 is TGTGCCTGGAGTGTACAGGGGACGAGAAAACTGTTTTTT.

The chain carries TRBV6-4 and TRBJ2-7, with D maybe TRBD2 (6 bases). Germline CDR1 is MRHNA and CDR2 is SNTAGT. Trimming left V 7 bases short and J 1 base short, with 11 bases between. This CDR3 has 13 residues. The CDR3 is CASIEGRSYEQYF. Written as DNA, the CDR3 is TGTGCCAGCATTGAGGGGAGGTCCTACGAGCAGTACTTC.

This rearrangement joins TRBV5-1 to TRBJ2-5; TRBD1 is a possible D gene (5 bases). Germline V gives CDR1 SGHRS, CDR2 YFSETQ. The CDR3 runs to 15 residues. V lost 0 bases and J lost 2, with 11 bases in between. The CDR3 coding sequence is TGCGCCAGCAGCTTGGTGTCAGGGTTACAAGAGACCCAGTACTTC. This codes for CASSLVSGLQETQYF.

The V call is TRBV18, the J call TRBJ2-1; TRBD2 agrees at 14 bases. The ends lost 5 bases at V and 6 bases at J; junction bases unmatched: 3. The V gene's germline CDR1 is KGHSH and CDR2 LQKENI. The CDR3 totals 15 residues. In DNA form, the CDR3 reads TGTGCCAGCTCAACGGGACTAGCGGGAGCCAATGAGCAGTTCTTC. It translates to CASSTGLAGANEQFF.

V is TRBV10-3 and J is TRBJ1-2, with D tentatively TRBD1 (5 bases). The CDR3 is made up of 17 amino acids. Per the germline V gene, CDR1 is ENHRY and CDR2 is SYGVKD. Deletions cut 6 bases from V and 0 bases from J, with 20 bases between. This CDR3 reads CAIRDTTAPFSNYGYTF. CDR3 nucleotide sequence: TGTGCCATCAGGGATACGACAGCGCCTTTTTCTAACTATGGCTACACCTTC.

The rearrangement links TRBV10-1 to TRBJ2-5, with a possible D match to TRBD2 (6 bases). The V gene lost 6 bases and the J gene lost 4 bases, with 15 bases spanning the gap. Per germline, CDR1 WNHNN and CDR2 SYGVQD (reference sequence). The CDR3 contains 14 residues. CDR3 sequence reads: CASSQLRERETQYF. The CDR3 DNA is TGCGCCAGCAGCCAACTCCGGGAGCGAGAGACCCAGTACTTC.